One sample yielded the 2 T cell receptor beta chains listed below, sequenced in a study of CD8 T cells in ankylosing spondylitis (dated by TCRdb to 2016 to 2017). Library creation used 5' RACE. Instrument used: Illumina HiSeq 2500. TCRdb ran its own pipeline on the public reads, namely fastp trimming at Q25 and MiXCR clone calling, and kept in-frame beta chains. Here each entry gathers all rows of one CDR3 protein and keeps the most common genes and DNA. Across this sample there are under 200,000 distinct CDR3 sequences, with about 9.9% seen only once. Together, the top ten hold about 27% of the sample. The sequencing sample was made of blood, either unsorted or a sorted T cell fraction (not recorded which). The receptors here all came from a male donor with ankylosing spondylitis or in good health (not recorded which).

This clonotype was seen ten or more times. The chain employs TRBV4-2 and TRBJ2-5, with D perhaps being TRBD1 or TRBD2 (5 bases each). This CDR3 comprises 14 residues. The V gene's germline CDR1 is LGHNA and CDR2 YNFKEQ. The V end was cut by 7 bases, the J end by 5 bases, with 17 bases between. CDR3 nucleotides: TGTGCCAGCACCCCCACAGTTTGGGGGGAGACCCAGTACTTC. Amino acid sequence: CASTPTVWGETQYF.

This clonotype has ten or more counts. V gene TRBV12-3 or TRBV12-4 combines with J gene TRBJ2-1; 8 positions agree with TRBD2. The CDR3 has 14 amino acids. The V and J ends lost 5 bases and 9 bases, in that order; junction bases with no gene match: 9. The CDR3 sequence is CASSPGTSGGEQFF. The DNA of the CDR3 is TGTGCCAGCAGTCCCGGGACTAGTGGGGGTGAGCAGTTCTTC.